What follows are 15 T cell receptor beta chains derived from one specimen sequenced in a study of blood T cell repertoires in COVID-19. Assay: immunoSEQ multiplex PCR; the TCRdb copy retains only in-frame clones and omits some. The data show just over 150,000 clones, about 80% seen once. Sequenced input: peripheral blood. The receptors were gathered from a woman of 80 years or more with acute or convalescent COVID-19.

The V call is TRBV4-1, the J call TRBJ1-5; D remains unclear. The germline V gene has CDR1 MGHRA and CDR2 YSYEKL. Trimming pared 4 bases from V and 3 bases from J, leaving 10 bases between. The CDR3 totals 14 residues. CDR3 nucleotides: TGCGCCAGCAGCCGTAGACAAGACAATCAGCCCCAGCATTTT. It yields the protein CASSRRQDNQPQHF.

The chain is built from TRBV6-2 or TRBV6-3 and TRBJ2-1; D unresolved. This CDR3 region has 16 residues. Germline assignment: CDR1 MNHEY and CDR2 SVGEGT. V was trimmed by 2 bases and J by 0 bases, leaving 11 bases between them. The CDR3: CASSYNDLPSYNEQFF. The CDR3 coding sequence is TGTGCCAGCAGTTACAACGACTTGCCCTCCTACAATGAGCAGTTCTTC.

The chain couples TRBV27 to TRBJ2-7; 7 bases agree with TRBD2. The J segment lost 5 bases and the V segment lost 6 bases, leaving 10 bases of the junction unmatched. The CDR3 is made up of 14 amino acids. Germline CDR1 reads MNHEY; CDR2 reads SMNVEV (reference sequence). CDR3 region: CASRGWGRVNEQYF. CDR3 nucleotides: TGTGCCAGCAGGGGATGGGGGAGGGTGAACGAGCAGTACTTC.

The rearrangement links TRBV19 to TRBJ2-3; D call uncertain. The germline V and J ends were trimmed by 3 bases and 0 bases, with 7 bases remaining between them. Germline loops: CDR1 LNHDA, CDR2 SQIVND (reference sequence). The CDR3 is made up of 14 amino acids. The CDR3 here is CASSITPSTDTQYF. The CDR3 DNA follows: TGTGCCAGTAGTATTACTCCTAGCACAGATACGCAGTATTTT.

This clone has a handful of counts. The chain recombines TRBV5-8 with TRBJ2-1, with 9 bases matching TRBD2. Germline-derived CDR1 and CDR2 are SGHTS and YDEGEE. With V trimmed by 0 bases and J by 6 bases, 7 bases remained unmatched. The CDR3 length is 16 residues. The CDR3 reads CASSLVQGGGANEQFF. The CDR3 DNA reads TGTGCCAGCAGCTTGGTGCAGGGCGGGGGGGCCAATGAGCAGTTCTTC. Looking up the rest from reference TRBV5-8 and TRBJ2-1 gives the full variable domain: EAGVTQSPTHLIKTRGQQATLRCSPISGHTSVYWYQQALGLGLQFLLWYDEGEERNRGNFPPRFSGRQFPNYSSELNVNALELEDSALYLCASSLVQGGGANEQFFGPGTRLTVL.

V gene TRBV6-5 combines with J gene TRBJ1-1; tentative D call: TRBD1 (5 bases). V lost 7 bases and J lost 2, with 11 bases in between. Germline V lookup: CDR1 MNHEY, CDR2 SVGAGI. The CDR3 consists of 13 residues. The CDR3 reads CASTMGRNTEAFF. The CDR3 DNA reads as TGTGCCAGCACTATGGGGCGAAACACTGAAGCTTTCTTT.

J is TRBJ1-1 and V is TRBV10-1; 7 positions agree with TRBD1. The CDR3 runs to 13 residues. The J segment lost 5 bases and the V segment lost 5 bases, leaving 5 bases of the junction unmatched. Germline assignment: CDR1 WNHNN and CDR2 SYGVQD (reference sequence). The CDR3 region is CASSIPGGTEAFF. DNA for the CDR3: TGCGCCAGCAGTATACCAGGGGGAACTGAAGCTTTCTTT.

The rearrangement uses TRBV7-9 and TRBJ1-2, with D unclear. Germline loops: CDR1 SEHNR, CDR2 FQNEAQ (reference sequence). V lost 5 bases and J lost 6, with 13 bases in between. CDR3 size: 13 residues. The CDR3 nucleotides are TGTGCCAGCAGCCCGGCCGGAGGGAATGGCTACACCTTC. It yields the protein CASSPAGGNGYTF.

The chain couples TRBV5-6 to TRBJ2-3; D is unresolved. The V gene's germline CDR1 is SGHDT and CDR2 YYEEEE. Trimming shortened V by 3 bases and J by 1 base, and 3 bases separated the two germline ends. The CDR3 runs to 12 residues. In DNA, the CDR3 is TGTGCCAGCAGCTCTGGCACAGATACGCAGTATTTT. This codes for CASSSGTDTQYF.

The V call is TRBV6-2 or TRBV6-3, the J call TRBJ2-1, with 11 bases matching TRBD2. Per germline, CDR1 MNHEY and CDR2 SVGEGT. This CDR3 region has 17 residues. V shed 2 bases, J shed 2 bases, and the junction held 5 bases outside the gene matches. The CDR3, as DNA: TGTGCCAGCAGTTACCATTCGGGACTAGCGGCCTACAATGAGCAGTTCTTC. It is translated as CASSYHSGLAAYNEQFF.

As concerns this clone: Other DNA sequences within the sample encode an identical CDR3. J is TRBJ1-2 and V is TRBV18, with D uncertain. V shed 6 bases and J shed 6 bases, with 11 bases lying between them. Germline V gives CDR1 KGHSH, CDR2 LQKENI. This CDR3 region has 12 residues. This chain's CDR3 is CASSPSGDGYTF. In DNA, the CDR3 is TGTGCCAGCTCCCCCTCGGGTGATGGCTACACCTTC.

The chain links TRBV5-8 to TRBJ2-7; D is uncertain. Germline V gene lookup returns CDR1 SGHTS and CDR2 YDEGEE. The germline V and J ends were trimmed by 0 bases and 3 bases, with 4 bases remaining between them. The CDR3 runs to 12 residues. CDR3 loop: CASSLGNYEQYF. In nucleotides, the CDR3 is TGTGCCAGCAGCTTGGGTAACTACGAGCAGTACTTC.

Notes on this clone: The same CDR3 also results from other DNA sequences found in this sample. This chain connects TRBV29-1 to TRBJ1-1; possible D gene TRBD1, 6 bases. The CDR3 is 13 amino acids. V was trimmed by 4 bases and J by 0 bases, leaving 9 bases between them. Germline V gene sequence: CDR1 SQVTM, CDR2 ANQGSEA. CDR3 in DNA: TGCAGCGTTGTACAGGGCCTGAACACTGAAGCTTTCTTT. This codes for CSVVQGLNTEAFF.

The CDR3 loop is CASRPTGGGMFYTF. CDR3 nucleotide sequence: TGTGCCAGCAGGCCCACAGGGGGCGGAATGTTCTACACCTTC. The chain is built from TRBV13 and TRBJ1-2; TRBD1 matches 9 bases. The germline CDR1 and CDR2 sequences are PRHDT and FYEKMQ (reference sequence). The junction had 12 bases not matched to a gene; V was cut back by 6 bases and J by 10 bases. The CDR3 spans 14 residues.

J is TRBJ2-1 and V is TRBV19; 10 nucleotides line up with TRBD2. The germline V gene has CDR1 LNHDA and CDR2 SQIVND (reference sequence). V lost 7 bases, J lost 1 base, and 4 bases stayed unmatched. This CDR3 has 15 amino acids. The chain's CDR3 is CASTRTSGSYNEQFF. CDR3 bases: TGTGCCAGTACCAGGACTAGCGGATCCTACAATGAGCAGTTCTTC.